Listed here are 20 T cell receptor beta chains from one sample, sequenced in a study of tissue T cells after allogeneic stem cell transplantation. The time point was: mouse harvest day 14 after allogeneic transplant. The graft held 10^6 splenic CD5+ T cells and 10^7 T-cell-depleted bone marrow cells. Only in-frame clones appear in the TCRdb table, and some are missing; sequencing was by immunoSEQ multiplex PCR. The sample carries about 990 clones, approximately 55% recorded once. Sequenced input: spleen. Every receptor here comes from a female BALB/c mouse given C57BL/6 T cells with graft-versus-host disease after an allogeneic hematopoietic cell transplant.

The count of this clone is one. Mouse germline and gene names are used. CDR3 amino acids: CASSPGTTPAEQFF. CDR3 bases read: TGTGCCAGCAGTCCCGGGACAACCCCTGCTGAGCAGTTC. V usage is TRBV19 and J usage is TRBJ2-1; a weak D match, TRBD1 (6 bases). The read ends 1 residue before the CDR3 terminus; that terminus is restored from the germline J gene. This CDR3 has 14 residues. Between the trimmed V and J ends, which lost 4 bases and 6 bases, there was a span of 14 bases. Germline V lookup: CDR1 FNHDT, CDR2 SITEND (reference sequence).

In regard to this clone: A far larger clone is just one base off, so this is likely a read error. Germline and genes here are mouse. The read ends 1 residue shy of where the CDR3 ends; the end is completed using the germline J gene. This sequence joins TRBV12-1 and TRBJ2-1; the match to TRBD1 covers 8 bases. Per the germline V gene, CDR1 is SGHSN and CDR2 is HYEKVE. CDR3 length equals 15 residues. The sequenced part of the CDR3 DNA is TGTCCCAGCTCCCCTACAGGGGGGTTTTATGCTGAGCAGTTC. Its protein is CPSSPTGGFYAEQF. In full, the CDR3 reads CPSSPTGGFYAEQFF.

A remark on this clone: Gene names and germline match the mouse. The CDR3 bases that were read are TGTGCCAGCAGCTTCGCACTGGCGCGTGCAGAAACGCTGTAT. It translates to CASSFALARAETLY. The full CDR3 protein reads CASSFALARAETLYF. The chain is built from TRBV4 and TRBJ2-3; tentatively, D is TRBD2 (5 bases). From the germline J gene comes the end of the CDR3, since the read stops 1 residue before it. Trimming stripped 4 bases from V and 1 base from J, with 12 bases between. Germline CDR1 reads LGHDT; CDR2 reads YNNKQL (reference sequence). The length of the CDR3 is 15 residues.

This clone appeared a few times. Gene names denote mouse genes. Read coverage stops 1 residue before the CDR3 terminus; the germline J gene supplies the remainder. The chain joins TRBV12-2 to TRBJ2-5; TRBD2 matches 9 bases. This CDR3 has 15 residues. J gave up 2 bases and V 2 bases, and 4 bases lay outside the gene matches. The V gene's germline CDR1 is SGHLS and CDR2 HYDKME. The sequenced part of the CDR3 DNA is TGTGCCAGCTCTCATGGGGGGGCGCGCCAAGACACCCAGTAC. This sequence encodes CASSHGGARQDTQY. The CDR3 reads in full as CASSHGGARQDTQYF.

Remarks on this clone: Gene and germline names: mouse. The read halts 1 residue ahead of the CDR3 end, with the missing end drawn from the germline J gene. The genes are TRBV12-2 and TRBJ2-7, with D possibly TRBD1 on 6 matching bases. V lost 0 bases and J 0 bases, leaving 8 bases between the germline ends. The CDR3 has 14 amino acids. The V gene's germline CDR1 is SGHLS and CDR2 HYDKME. The chain's CDR3 is CASSLEGVSYEQYF. The sequenced part of the CDR3 DNA is TGTGCCAGCTCTCTCGAGGGGGTCTCCTATGAACAGTAC.

On this clone: Gene names refer to mouse genes. The read stops 1 residue short of the end of the CDR3; the missing end is completed from the germline J gene. The chain uses TRBV20 and TRBJ2-7, with TRBD1 matching 7 bases. CDR1 is GFQATS, CDR2 STVNSAI, per germline. V was pared by 6 bases and J by 4 bases, with 3 bases of the junction left unmatched. CDR3 size: 11 residues. CDR3 residues: CGARTGYEQYF. CDR3 DNA (partial): TGTGGTGCCCGGACAGGTTATGAACAGTAC.

Of note for this clone: Germline and genes: mouse. The CDR3 end falls 1 residue outside the read, so it is completed with the germline J gene. The chain is built from TRBV29 and TRBJ2-2, with a weak D call TRBD1 (5 bases). The CDR3 is made up of 13 amino acids. CDR1 MSHET and CDR2 SYDVDS come from the germline V gene. Deletions cut 9 bases from V and 0 bases from J, with 8 bases between. CDR3 bases read: TGTGCTAGACTGACAGCAAACACCGGGCAGCTCTAC. Its translation: CARLTANTGQLY. The full CDR3 is CARLTANTGQLYF. The full variable domain, with the rest looked up from reference TRBV29 and TRBJ2-2, is DMKVTQMPRYLIKRMGENVLLECGQDMSHETMYWYRQDPGLGLQLIYISYDVDSNSEGDIPKGYRVSRKKREHFSLILDSAKTNQTSVYFCARLTANTGQLYFGEGSKLTVL.

With respect to this clone: The genes are named according to mouse. The read gets to within 1 residue of the CDR3 end, and the germline J gene fills in the rest. The chain employs TRBV5 and TRBJ1-1; possible D gene TRBD1, 5 bases. Germline CDR1 and CDR2: LGHNA and YNLKQL (reference sequence). V shed 2 bases and J shed 8 bases, with 9 bases lying between them. The CDR3 is made up of 12 amino acids. CDR3 amino acids: CASSQWGEEVFF. CDR3 bases read: TGTGCCAGCAGCCAATGGGGGGAGGAAGTCTTC.

A remark on this clone: The gene names given are mouse names. The missing CDR3 end, 1 residue past where the read stops, is filled in from the germline J gene. The chain is built from TRBV3 and TRBJ2-1, with D unresolved. CDR3 length: 13 amino acids. Between the trimmed V and J ends, which lost 3 bases and 0 bases, there was a span of 3 bases. Germline V gene data show CDR1 as SNHLY and CDR2 as FYNGKV (reference sequence). CDR3 DNA (partial): TGTGCCAGCAGCTTTCATAACTATGCTGAGCAGTTC. This codes for CASSFHNYAEQF. The full CDR3 sequence reads CASSFHNYAEQFF.

In its sample, this clone was seen a few times. These gene names are mouse names. The read ends 1 residue shy of where the CDR3 ends; the end is completed using the germline J gene. V gene TRBV1 combines with J gene TRBJ1-4; 11 bases are a match to TRBD1. After removal of 3 bases from V and 7 bases from J, the junction contained 4 bases not matched to a gene. CDR3 length equals 15 residues. Germline assignment: CDR1 NSQYPW and CDR2 LRSPGD (reference sequence). The CDR3 reads CTCSARTGGSERLFF. The CDR3 DNA, read in part, is TGCACCTGCAGTGCCCGGACAGGGGGCAGCGAAAGATTATTT.

For this clone: The listed genes are named as in mouse. The CDR3 end lies 1 residue beyond the end of the read and is filled in from the germline J gene. The rearrangement joins TRBV3 to TRBJ2-1; TRBD2 might be the D (7 bases). The germline CDR1 and CDR2 sequences are SNHLY and FYNGKV (reference sequence). The V end lost 4 bases, the J end lost 7 bases, and 11 bases lay between the germline ends. The CDR3 contains 13 residues. CDR3 DNA (partial): TGTGCCAGCAGCTGGGGGGCGCGGGCTGAGCAGTTC. This gives the protein CASSWGARAEQF. The whole CDR3 sequence reads CASSWGARAEQFF.

Regarding this clone: Gene names are the mouse ones. Read data end 1 residue before the CDR3 end; the end is taken from the germline J gene. V and J are TRBV5 and TRBJ1-1; 7 bases agree with TRBD1. The germline CDR1 and CDR2 sequences are LGHNA and YNLKQL (reference sequence). The CDR3 sequence is 13 residues long. J lost 5 bases, V lost 4 bases, and 4 bases had no gene match. CDR3 region: CASSPDRATEVFF. CDR3 DNA (partial): TGTGCCAGCAGCCCCGACAGGGCGACAGAAGTCTTC.

This clone is labeled as large. Mouse germline and gene names are used. Read coverage stops 1 residue before the CDR3 terminus; the germline J gene supplies the remainder. The chain uses TRBV5 and TRBJ2-7; D is ambiguous. The V and J ends lost 0 bases and 0 bases respectively, with 6 bases between them. This CDR3 has 14 residues. Germline CDR1 LGHNA, CDR2 YNLKQL (reference sequence). Incomplete CDR3 DNA: TGTGCCAGCAGCCAAGACTGGAGCTCCTATGAACAGTAC. The encoded protein is CASSQDWSSYEQY. The entire CDR3 sequence reads CASSQDWSSYEQYF.

Within the sample, this clone is large. These gene names are mouse names. The CDR3 extends 1 residue past the end of the read, so its final part is completed from the germline J gene. The chain combines TRBV4 with TRBJ2-7; the D is unclear. CDR1 and CDR2 (germline): LGHDT, YNNKQL (reference sequence). The CDR3 sequence is 11 residues long. Trimming shortened V by 3 bases and J by 7 bases, and 7 bases separated the two germline ends. The part of the CDR3 DNA that was read is TGTGCCAGCAGCTACCTCTTGGAACAGTAC. Translation gives CASSYLLEQY. The entire CDR3 protein reads CASSYLLEQYF.

A remark on this clone: Here the gene names and germline are mouse. The read falls 1 residue short of the CDR3 end, and the missing part is taken from the germline J gene. This sequence joins TRBV31 and TRBJ2-2; TRBD2 is a possible D gene (7 bases). The germline V and J ends were trimmed by 0 bases and 2 bases, with 10 bases remaining between them. Germline CDR1 is GKSSPN and CDR2 is SITVG. The CDR3 spans 15 residues. Incomplete CDR3 DNA: TGTGCCTGGAGTCTCCCTGGGGGCAACACCGGGCAGCTCTAC. It translates to CAWSLPGGNTGQLY. The complete CDR3 protein is CAWSLPGGNTGQLYF. Drawing the rest from reference TRBV31 and TRBJ2-2, the complete variable domain is AQTIHQWPVAEIKAVGSPLSLGCTIKGKSSPNLYWYWQATGGTLQQLFYSITVGQVESVVQLNLSASRPKDDQFILSTEKLLLSHSGFYLCAWSLPGGNTGQLYFGEGSKLTVL.

A remark on this clone: Genes and germline come from the mouse. The CDR3 end is not reached by the read, which stops 1 residue before it; the germline J gene fills it in. The chain couples TRBV26 to TRBJ2-7, with 8 bases identical to TRBD2. In germline, CDR1 is KGHPV, CDR2 FQNQEV (reference sequence). This CDR3 spans 13 amino acids. Germline trimming cut 4 bases from V and 3 bases from J; bases unmatched to any gene: 2. The CDR3 spells CASSPGLDYEQYF. CDR3 DNA, as far as it was read: TGTGCCAGCAGTCCGGGACTGGACTATGAACAGTAC.

As for this clone: Gene names and germline refer to mouse. The observed sequence ends 1 residue before the CDR3 terminus, with the missing tail filled in from the germline J gene. V usage is TRBV13-2 and J usage is TRBJ2-3, with D possibly being TRBD1 (6 bases). V lost 5 bases to trimming and J lost 0 bases, with 10 bases between them. CDR1 and CDR2 from the germline V gene are NNHNN and SYGAGS (reference sequence). CDR3 length equals 14 residues. The CDR3 loop is CASGGQPSAETLYF. The sequenced CDR3 bases are TGTGCCAGCGGCGGACAGCCTAGTGCAGAAACGCTGTAT.

About this clone itself: Each gene name is a mouse one. CDR3 bases read: TGTGCCAGCAGTTTACCAGGGACAAACACAGAAGTCTTC. This translates into CASSLPGTNTEVF. The CDR3 in full is CASSLPGTNTEVFF. The J gene is TRBJ1-1, the V gene TRBV15; a weak D match, TRBD1 (5 bases). Read data end 1 residue before the CDR3 end; the end is taken from the germline J gene. Looked up from germline, CDR1 is SGHND and CDR2 is FRSKSL. The CDR3 has 14 residues. The V end lost 2 bases, the J end lost 0 bases, and 7 bases lay between the germline ends.

This clone was counted between two and nine times. The listed genes are named as in mouse. The CDR3 end lies 1 residue beyond the end of the read and is filled in from the germline J gene. At the DNA level, this CDR3 is encoded by other sequences in the same sample as well. J is TRBJ2-7 and V is TRBV13-3, with 8 bases that match TRBD2. With 10 bases clipped from V and 0 bases from J, the junction kept 9 bases outside the gene matches. Germline V lookup: CDR1 NNHDY, CDR2 SYVADS. There are 14 residues in the CDR3. The DNA read from the CDR3 is TGTGCCCGCGGTGGGGGGGGCAGCTCCTATGAACAGTAC. It is translated as CARGGGGSSYEQY. The complete CDR3 protein is CARGGGGSSYEQYF.

About this clone itself: Gene names and germline match the mouse. Read sequence stops 1 residue before the CDR3 end, and the germline J gene provides the missing end. The genes are TRBV13-1 and TRBJ1-4; the D gene is possibly TRBD1 (5 bases). V lost 2 bases to trimming and J lost 0 bases, with 8 bases between them. The CDR3 has 15 amino acids. CDR1 is NSHNY, CDR2 SYGAGN, per germline. CDR3 bases read: TGTGCCAGCAGTGAAGGGGAAATTTCCAACGAAAGATTATTT. The encoded protein is CASSEGEISNERLF. The CDR3 reads in full as CASSEGEISNERLFF.